The T cell receptor (beta chain) described here comes from a study of blood T cells in healthy people across ages. Study-level results: Unsorted PBMCs blocked a conclusive comparison of naive and antigen-experienced cells. Shifts in expanded clonotypes may have been confounded by donor CMV status, which was unknown.

As to this clonotype: What it binds is not known.

CDR1 and CDR2 from the germline V gene are SGHVS and FNYEAQ. The V gene lost 4 bases and the J gene lost 6 bases, with 12 bases spanning the gap. The CDR3 has 13 residues. The second PCR ran about 6 to 12 cycles with a sample-barcoded 5' primer and J-beta primers. Tagging of each cDNA molecule was performed by a template-switch adaptor with 12 random nucleotides. TCRdb processed the 5' RACE reads anew with MiXCR; each CDR3 protein has one entry. Counted here are around 580,000 distinct CDR3 sequences, roughly 48% occurring once; the ten biggest clones make up under 30%. The chain joins TRBV7-6 to TRBJ1-1; D unclear. This sequence was found in a man at least 80 years old in good health. Sequenced sample: blood. CDR3 nucleotides: TGTGCCAGCAGCTGGCGGGAGGAGGCTGAAGCTTTCTTT. Translation gives CASSWREEAEAFF.